This is a list of T cell receptor beta chains from one sample in a study of cytomegalovirus exposure and HLA in healthy donors. The table came from immunoSEQ multiplex PCR; TCRdb's copy has only in-frame clones and leaves some out. The repertoire has approximately 110,000 clones, around 81% of them found once; the top ten carry less than 2.5%. The sequencing sample was made of PBMCs. Receptors were obtained from a woman aged 25 to 39 in good health and CMV-seronegative. CDR3s include the opening cysteine and the closing phenylalanine or tryptophan. D genes are given only for firm matches. The listing skips clone size in some rows; elsewhere it reads once, few, many or a size class.

d_call: TRBD2
j_call: TRBJ2-7
v_call: TRBV5-1
clone_size: few
cdr3_nt: TGCGCCAGCAGCTCCCCAACCGGGACTAGCGGGAGTTTCAAATACGAGCAGTACTTC
cdr3_aa: CASSSPTGTSGSFKYEQYF

d_call: .
j_call: TRBJ2-1
v_call: TRBV28
clone_size: .
cdr3_nt: TGTGCCAGCAGTTTAAACTTGCCCTACAATGAGCAGTTCTTC
cdr3_aa: CASSLNLPYNEQFF

d_call: TRBD2
j_call: TRBJ2-7
v_call: TRBV7-2
clone_size: .
cdr3_nt: TGTGCCAGCAGCTTAAGCGGGGCCTACGAGCAGTACTTC
cdr3_aa: CASSLSGAYEQYF

d_call: .
j_call: TRBJ2-2
v_call: TRBV21-1
clone_size: .
cdr3_nt: TGTGCCAGCAGACCACAGGGGGCCCATCAGGACACCGGGGAGCTGTTTTTT
cdr3_aa: CASRPQGAHQDTGELFF

d_call: .
j_call: TRBJ1-4
v_call: TRBV27
clone_size: .
cdr3_nt: TGTGCCAGCAGTATGACAGGCCCAACTAATGAAAAACTGTTTTTT
cdr3_aa: CASSMTGPTNEKLFF

d_call: .
j_call: TRBJ2-1
v_call: TRBV5-1
clone_size: .
cdr3_nt: TGCGCCAGCAGCTTGATTTCGGGAAGTGAGCAGTTCTTC
cdr3_aa: CASSLISGSEQFF

d_call: .
j_call: TRBJ2-3
v_call: TRBV29-1
clone_size: .
cdr3_nt: TGCAGCGTTGATAGACTTGCCACAGATACGCAGTATTTT
cdr3_aa: CSVDRLATDTQYF

d_call: TRBD1
j_call: TRBJ1-5
v_call: TRBV4-1
clone_size: .
cdr3_nt: TGCGCCAGCAGCCTCGAGTCACAGGGACAGCCCCACCATTTT
cdr3_aa: CASSLESQGQPHHF

d_call: TRBD1
j_call: TRBJ2-3
v_call: TRBV5-1
clone_size: .
cdr3_nt: TGCGCCAGCAGCTTGGATGGACAGGGAAACACAGATACGCAGTATTTT
cdr3_aa: CASSLDGQGNTDTQYF

d_call: .
j_call: TRBJ2-3
v_call: TRBV7-9
clone_size: once
cdr3_nt: TGTGCCAGCAGCAGAGGCGGGGCCGGGGGCACAGATACGCAGTATTTT
cdr3_aa: CASSRGGAGGTDTQYF

d_call: TRBD2
j_call: TRBJ2-1
v_call: TRBV6-5
clone_size: .
cdr3_nt: TGTGCCAGCAGTTACTCGCGGGGACTAGCGACCGAGCAGTTCTTC
cdr3_aa: CASSYSRGLATEQFF

d_call: TRBD1
j_call: TRBJ2-2
v_call: TRBV11-3
clone_size: .
cdr3_nt: TGTGCCAGCAGCCTTGGACAGGGGGACGGGGAGCTGTTTTTT
cdr3_aa: CASSLGQGDGELFF

d_call: TRBD1
j_call: TRBJ1-4
v_call: TRBV7-9
clone_size: once
cdr3_nt: TGTGCCAGCAGCTTCACAGGGGGTGGTAATGAAAAACTGTTTTTT
cdr3_aa: CASSFTGGGNEKLFF

d_call: .
j_call: TRBJ1-6
v_call: TRBV12-5
clone_size: .
cdr3_nt: TGTGCTAGTATCCAGGTGGGCTATAATTCACCCCTCCACTTT
cdr3_aa: CASIQVGYNSPLHF

d_call: .
j_call: TRBJ1-3
v_call: TRBV11-2
clone_size: once
cdr3_nt: TGTGCCAGCAGCCCGGGGGGGAACACCATATATTTT
cdr3_aa: CASSPGGNTIYF

d_call: .
j_call: TRBJ1-2
v_call: TRBV2
clone_size: few
cdr3_nt: TGTGCCAGCAGCAGGACTGTCTATGGCTACACCTTC
cdr3_aa: CASSRTVYGYTF

d_call: .
j_call: TRBJ1-2
v_call: TRBV6-1
clone_size: .
cdr3_nt: TGTGCCAGCGAAGCGGATAGCGGCTATGGCTACACCTTC
cdr3_aa: CASEADSGYGYTF

d_call: TRBD2
j_call: TRBJ2-3
v_call: TRBV4-2
clone_size: once
cdr3_nt: TGTGCCAGCAGCCAAGCTTCCGGGACTAGCGACCTCACAGATACGCAGTATTTT
cdr3_aa: CASSQASGTSDLTDTQYF

d_call: TRBD2
j_call: TRBJ2-5
v_call: TRBV7-9
clone_size: few
cdr3_nt: TGTGCCAGCAGCGCCCAGGGACTAGCGGACATGTACCGAGAGACCCAGTACTTC
cdr3_aa: CASSAQGLADMYRETQYF

d_call: .
j_call: TRBJ1-5
v_call: TRBV6-1
clone_size: .
cdr3_nt: TGTGCCAGCAGTGAACTAGGGGTCAGTCAGCCCCAGCATTTT
cdr3_aa: CASSELGVSQPQHF

d_call: TRBD2
j_call: TRBJ2-7
v_call: TRBV27
clone_size: .
cdr3_nt: TGTGCCAGCGCCCCCCGACTAGCGGGCTACGAGCAGTACTTC
cdr3_aa: CASAPRLAGYEQYF

d_call: .
j_call: TRBJ1-4
v_call: TRBV4-1
clone_size: .
cdr3_nt: TGCGCCAGCAGCCAAGCCCCTATGGAAAAACTGTTTTTT
cdr3_aa: CASSQAPMEKLFF

d_call: TRBD1
j_call: TRBJ1-6
v_call: TRBV30
clone_size: .
cdr3_nt: TGTGCCTGGAGTATGACAGGGGGCGTAGGAAATTCACCCCTCCACTTT
cdr3_aa: CAWSMTGGVGNSPLHF

d_call: TRBD1
j_call: TRBJ1-1
v_call: TRBV9
clone_size: once
cdr3_nt: TGTGCCAGCAGCGGGGACAGGGGAATGAACACTGAAGCTTTCTTT
cdr3_aa: CASSGDRGMNTEAFF

d_call: .
j_call: TRBJ2-1
v_call: TRBV29-1
clone_size: .
cdr3_nt: TGCAGCGTTTTGGTAGCCCTGAGATTCCCCTACAATGAGCAGTTCTTC
cdr3_aa: CSVLVALRFPYNEQFF